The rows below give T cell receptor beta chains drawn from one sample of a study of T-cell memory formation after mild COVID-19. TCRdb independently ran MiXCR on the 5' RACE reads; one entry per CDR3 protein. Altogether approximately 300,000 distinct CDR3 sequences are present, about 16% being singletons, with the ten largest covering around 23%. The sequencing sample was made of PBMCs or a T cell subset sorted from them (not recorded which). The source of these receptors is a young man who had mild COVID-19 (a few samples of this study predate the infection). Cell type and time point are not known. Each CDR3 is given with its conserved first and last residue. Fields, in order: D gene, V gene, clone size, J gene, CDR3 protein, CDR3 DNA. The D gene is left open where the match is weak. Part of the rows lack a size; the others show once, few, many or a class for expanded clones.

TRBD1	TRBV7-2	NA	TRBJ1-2	CASSAGRTGPFGYTF	TGTGCCAGCAGCGCAGGTCGGACAGGGCCCTTTGGCTACACCTTC
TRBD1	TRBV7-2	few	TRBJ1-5	CASSRQGVSNQPQHF	TGTGCCAGCAGCCGACAGGGGGTGAGCAATCAGCCCCAGCATTTT
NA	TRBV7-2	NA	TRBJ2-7	CASSLGSLGDEQYF	TGTGCCAGCAGCTTAGGTTCCCTGGGGGACGAGCAGTACTTC
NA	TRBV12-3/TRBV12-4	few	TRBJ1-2	CASSLDRVGGYTF	TGTGCCAGCAGTTTAGATCGGGTAGGCGGCTACACCTTC
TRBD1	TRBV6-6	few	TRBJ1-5	CASSYGTGKGSNQPQHF	TGTGCCAGCAGTTACGGGACAGGGAAGGGGAGCAATCAGCCCCAGCATTTT
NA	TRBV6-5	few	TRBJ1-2	CAIAVRDNYGYTF	TGTGCCATTGCCGTCCGGGACAACTATGGCTACACCTTC
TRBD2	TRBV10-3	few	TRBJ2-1	CAISAWTSGGANEQFF	TGTGCCATCAGTGCCTGGACTAGCGGGGGGGCCAATGAGCAGTTCTTC
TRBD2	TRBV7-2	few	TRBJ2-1	CASSPVGSGVEQFF	TGTGCCAGCAGCCCCGTGGGTAGCGGGGTTGAGCAGTTCTTC
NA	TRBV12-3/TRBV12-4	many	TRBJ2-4	CASSTKRALAKNIQYF	TGTGCCAGCAGCACCAAGCGGGCCCTAGCCAAAAACATTCAGTACTTC
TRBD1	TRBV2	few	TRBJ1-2	CASSEGTGYGYTF	TGTGCCAGCAGTGAAGGGACAGGGTACGGCTACACCTTC
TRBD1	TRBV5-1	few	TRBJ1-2	CASSSPGQGYGYTF	TGCGCCAGCAGCTCACCGGGACAGGGTTATGGCTACACCTTC
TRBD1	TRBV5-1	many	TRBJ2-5	CASSHRDRGRETQYF	TGCGCCAGCAGTCACCGGGACAGGGGTCGTGAGACCCAGTACTTC
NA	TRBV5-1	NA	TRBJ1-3	CASSRDSRGNTIYF	TGCGCCAGCAGCAGGGACTCCCGGGGGAACACCATATATTTT
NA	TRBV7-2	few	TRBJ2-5	CASSPRGQQTQYF	TGTGCCAGCAGCCCTAGAGGCCAACAGACCCAGTACTTC
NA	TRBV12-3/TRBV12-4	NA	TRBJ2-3	CASTHGASSGTDTQYF	TGTGCCAGCACCCACGGGGCTTCGTCGGGAACAGATACGCAGTATTTT
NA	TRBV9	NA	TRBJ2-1	CASCRTSSLDEQFF	TGTGCCAGCTGTCGGACCAGTAGCCTCGATGAGCAGTTCTTC
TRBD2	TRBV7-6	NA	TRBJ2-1	CASSLISGGDSYNEQFF	TGTGCCAGCAGCTTGATTAGCGGGGGGGACTCCTACAATGAGCAGTTCTTC
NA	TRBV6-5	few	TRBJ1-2	CAAGNGPNYGYTF	TGTGCCGCCGGAAACGGACCTAACTATGGCTACACCTTC
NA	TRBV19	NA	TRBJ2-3	CASNLAGSPDTQYF	TGTGCCAGTAATCTGGCTGGGAGTCCAGATACGCAGTATTTT
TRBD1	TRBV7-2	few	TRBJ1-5	CASSTTRGQPQHF	TGTGCCAGCAGCACGACCAGGGGGCAGCCCCAGCATTTT
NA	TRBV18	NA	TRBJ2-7	CASSPSSDEQYF	TGTGCCAGCTCACCTTCTAGCGACGAGCAGTACTTC
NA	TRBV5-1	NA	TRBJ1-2	CASSSITQGFGGYTF	TGCGCCAGCAGCTCCATCACTCAGGGTTTCGGTGGCTACACCTTC
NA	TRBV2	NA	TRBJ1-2	CASSGEGHNYGYTF	TGTGCCAGCAGTGGAGAGGGACATAACTATGGCTACACCTTC
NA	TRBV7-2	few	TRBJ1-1	CASSGKGGNTEAFF	TGTGCCAGCAGCGGAAAGGGGGGTAACACTGAAGCTTTCTTT
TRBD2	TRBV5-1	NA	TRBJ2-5	CASSSRLAGRETQYF	TGCGCCAGCAGCTCTAGATTAGCGGGGCGGGAGACCCAGTACTTC
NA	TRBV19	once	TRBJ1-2	CASSIGIAGGYTF	TGTGCCAGTAGTATCGGGATCGCAGGCGGCTACACCTTC
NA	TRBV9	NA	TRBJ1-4	CASSVTTNEKLFF	TGTGCCAGCAGCGTTACAACTAATGAAAAACTGTTTTTT
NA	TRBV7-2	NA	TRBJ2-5	CASSLGSQRETQYF	TGTGCCAGCAGCCTCGGTTCCCAGCGGGAGACCCAGTACTTC
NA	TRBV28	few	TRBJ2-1	CASTLEGGGAYNEQFF	TGTGCCAGCACCCTTGAGGGAGGGGGGGCATATAATGAGCAGTTCTTC
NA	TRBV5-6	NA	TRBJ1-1	CASSLEDRLNTEAFF	TGTGCCAGCAGCTTGGAAGACAGACTGAACACTGAAGCTTTCTTT
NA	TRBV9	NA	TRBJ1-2	CASSPDPFTRNYGYTF	TGTGCCAGCAGCCCGGACCCCTTTACACGGAACTATGGCTACACCTTC
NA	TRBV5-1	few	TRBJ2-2	CASSLYGGELFF	TGCGCCAGCAGCTTGTATGGCGGGGAGCTGTTTTTT
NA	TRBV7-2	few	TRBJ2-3	CASSFNRDTQYF	TGTGCCAGCAGCTTTAATCGGGATACGCAGTATTTT
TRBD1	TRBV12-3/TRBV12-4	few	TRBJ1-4	CASSATPGTGDEKLFF	TGTGCCAGCAGCGCAACGCCCGGGACAGGGGATGAAAAACTGTTTTTT
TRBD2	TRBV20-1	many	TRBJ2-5	CSAAKGLAGETQYF	TGCAGTGCCGCCAAGGGACTAGCGGGGGAGACCCAGTACTTC
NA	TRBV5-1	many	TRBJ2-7	CASSLGPASSYEQYF	TGCGCCAGCAGCTTAGGACCGGCAAGCTCCTACGAGCAGTACTTC
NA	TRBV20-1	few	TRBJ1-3	CSARDPGPRNTIYF	TGCAGTGCTAGAGATCCCGGGCCCCGAAACACCATATATTTT
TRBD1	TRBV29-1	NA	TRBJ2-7	CSVEDGDRSSYEQYF	TGCAGCGTTGAAGATGGGGACAGGAGCTCCTACGAGCAGTACTTC
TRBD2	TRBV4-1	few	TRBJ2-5	CASSSRTLEITSAPETQYF	TGCGCCAGCAGCAGCAGGACATTGGAGATCACTAGCGCACCAGAGACCCAGTACTTC
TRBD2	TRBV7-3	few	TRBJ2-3	CASSPRGFSGGRGTDTQYF	TGTGCCAGCAGCCCCCGGGGGTTTAGCGGGGGGCGTGGCACAGATACGCAGTATTTT
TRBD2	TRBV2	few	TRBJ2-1	CASDGGASGVFGEQFF	TGTGCCAGCGACGGCGGAGCTAGCGGGGTCTTTGGTGAGCAGTTCTTC
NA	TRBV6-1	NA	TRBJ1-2	CASTRGNYGYTF	TGTGCCAGCACCCGGGGGAACTATGGCTACACCTTC
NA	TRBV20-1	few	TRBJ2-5	CSATLPLETQYF	TGCAGTGCCACCCTCCCACTTGAGACCCAGTACTTC
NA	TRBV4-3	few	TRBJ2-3	CASSQEGTYRSSTDTQYF	TGCGCCAGCAGCCAAGAAGGGACCTACCGGAGTAGCACAGATACGCAGTATTTT
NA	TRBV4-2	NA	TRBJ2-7	CASSQAQDDYEQYF	TGTGCCAGCAGCCAAGCACAGGACGACTACGAGCAGTACTTC
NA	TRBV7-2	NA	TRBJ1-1	CASSGHLNTEAFF	TGTGCCAGCAGCGGGCACCTGAACACTGAAGCTTTCTTT
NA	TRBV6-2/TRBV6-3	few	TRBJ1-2	CASSYLSGYTF	TGTGCCAGCAGTTATCTCTCCGGCTACACCTTC
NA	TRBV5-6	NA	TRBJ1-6	CASRRRPQEAPLHF	TGTGCCAGCCGGCGGCGGCCCCAGGAAGCACCCCTCCACTTT